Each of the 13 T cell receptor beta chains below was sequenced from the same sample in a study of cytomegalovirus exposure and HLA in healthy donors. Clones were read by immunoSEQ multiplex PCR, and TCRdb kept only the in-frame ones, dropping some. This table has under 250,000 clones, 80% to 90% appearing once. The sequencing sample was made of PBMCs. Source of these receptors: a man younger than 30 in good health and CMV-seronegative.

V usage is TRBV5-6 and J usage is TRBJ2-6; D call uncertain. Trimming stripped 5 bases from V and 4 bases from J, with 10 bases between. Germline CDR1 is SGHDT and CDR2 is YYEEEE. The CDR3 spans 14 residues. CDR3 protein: CASSYRSGANVLTF. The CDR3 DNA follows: TGTGCCAGCAGTTACCGAAGCGGGGCCAACGTCCTGACTTTC.

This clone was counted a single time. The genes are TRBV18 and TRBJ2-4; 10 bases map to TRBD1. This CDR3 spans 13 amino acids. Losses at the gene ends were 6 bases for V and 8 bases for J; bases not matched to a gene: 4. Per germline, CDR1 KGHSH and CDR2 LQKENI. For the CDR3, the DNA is TGTGCCAGCTCCATCGGGACAGGGGACATTCAGTACTTC. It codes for CASSIGTGDIQYF. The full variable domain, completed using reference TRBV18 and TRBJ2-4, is NAGVMQNPRHLVRRRGQEARLRCSPMKGHSHVYWYRQLPEEGLKFMVYLQKENIIDESGMPKERFSAEFPKEGPSILRIQQVVRGDSAAYFCASSIGTGDIQYFGAGTRLSVL.

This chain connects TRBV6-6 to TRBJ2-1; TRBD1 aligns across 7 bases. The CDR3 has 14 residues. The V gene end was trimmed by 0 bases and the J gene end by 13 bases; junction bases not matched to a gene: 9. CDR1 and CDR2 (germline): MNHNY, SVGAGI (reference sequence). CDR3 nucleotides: TGTGCCAGCAGTTACTCTAGGGACAGTCCCGTTCAGTTCTTC. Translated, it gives CASSYSRDSPVQFF.

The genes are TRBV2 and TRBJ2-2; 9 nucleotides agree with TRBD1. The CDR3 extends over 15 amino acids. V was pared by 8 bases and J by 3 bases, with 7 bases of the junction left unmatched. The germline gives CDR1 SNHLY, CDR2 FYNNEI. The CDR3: CASHTGGSYTGELFF. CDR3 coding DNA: TGTGCCAGCCACACAGGGGGCTCTTACACCGGGGAGCTGTTTTTT.

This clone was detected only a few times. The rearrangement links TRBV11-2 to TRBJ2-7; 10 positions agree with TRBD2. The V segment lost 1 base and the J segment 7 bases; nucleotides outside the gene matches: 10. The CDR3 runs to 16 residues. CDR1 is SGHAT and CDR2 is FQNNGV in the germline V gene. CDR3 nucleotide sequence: TGTGCCAGCAGCTTAGGCCGGCTAGCGGGAGCTCGGGAGCAGTACTTC. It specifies CASSLGRLAGAREQYF.

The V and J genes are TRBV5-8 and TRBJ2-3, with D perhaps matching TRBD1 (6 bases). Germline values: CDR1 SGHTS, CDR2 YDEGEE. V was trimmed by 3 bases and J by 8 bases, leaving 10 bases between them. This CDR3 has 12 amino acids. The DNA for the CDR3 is TGTGCCAGCAGCTCTTGGGGGCTTACGCAGTATTTT. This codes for CASSSWGLTQYF. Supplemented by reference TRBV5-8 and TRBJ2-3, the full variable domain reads EAGVTQSPTHLIKTRGQQATLRCSPISGHTSVYWYQQALGLGLQFLLWYDEGEERNRGNFPPRFSGRQFPNYSSELNVNALELEDSALYLCASSSWGLTQYFGPGTRLTVL.

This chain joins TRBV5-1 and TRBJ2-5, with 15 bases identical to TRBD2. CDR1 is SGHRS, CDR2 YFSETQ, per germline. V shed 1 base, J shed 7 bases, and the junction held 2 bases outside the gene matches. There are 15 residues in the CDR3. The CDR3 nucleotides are TGCGCCAGCAGCTTGCCGGGACTAGCGGGAGGGACCCAGTACTTC. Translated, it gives CASSLPGLAGGTQYF.

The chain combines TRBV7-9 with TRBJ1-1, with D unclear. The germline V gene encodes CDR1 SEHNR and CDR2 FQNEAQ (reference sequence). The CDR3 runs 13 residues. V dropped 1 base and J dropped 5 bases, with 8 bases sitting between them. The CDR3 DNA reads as TGTGCCAGCAGCTTAGAAACGGGGACTGAAGCTTTCTTT. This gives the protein CASSLETGTEAFF.

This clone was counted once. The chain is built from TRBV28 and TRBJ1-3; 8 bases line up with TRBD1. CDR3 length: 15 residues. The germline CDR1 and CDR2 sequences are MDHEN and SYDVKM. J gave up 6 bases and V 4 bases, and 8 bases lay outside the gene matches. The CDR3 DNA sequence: TGTGCCAGCAGTTCGGCGCAGGGGGCCCCAAACACCATATATTTT. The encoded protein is CASSSAQGAPNTIYF.

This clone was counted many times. The CDR3 protein is CASSVNRGGETQYF. The CDR3 nucleotides are TGTGCCAGCAGCGTTAACAGGGGTGGGGAGACCCAGTACTTC. V is TRBV5-4 and J is TRBJ2-5; 7 nucleotides agree with TRBD1. V shed 4 bases and J 5 bases; nucleotides not matched to a gene: 8. This CDR3 is 14 amino acids long. The germline V gene encodes CDR1 SGHNT and CDR2 YYREEE (reference sequence).

The CDR3 region has the DNA TGTGCCAGCAGCCAAGATTTTTTGCGGGAGGGTAACGAGCAGTACTTC. It yields the protein CASSQDFLREGNEQYF. The chain carries TRBV4-2 and TRBJ2-7; 9 nucleotides match TRBD2. The length of the CDR3 is 16 residues. The V and J ends lost 0 bases and 5 bases, in that order; junction bases with no gene match: 8. Germline loops: CDR1 LGHNA, CDR2 YNFKEQ.

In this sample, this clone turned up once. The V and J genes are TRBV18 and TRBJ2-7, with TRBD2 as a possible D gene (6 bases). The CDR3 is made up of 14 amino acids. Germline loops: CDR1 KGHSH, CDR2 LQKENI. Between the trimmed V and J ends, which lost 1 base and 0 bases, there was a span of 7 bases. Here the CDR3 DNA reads TGTGCCAGCTCACCACGGGGGGTCTCCTACGAGCAGTACTTC. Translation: CASSPRGVSYEQYF.

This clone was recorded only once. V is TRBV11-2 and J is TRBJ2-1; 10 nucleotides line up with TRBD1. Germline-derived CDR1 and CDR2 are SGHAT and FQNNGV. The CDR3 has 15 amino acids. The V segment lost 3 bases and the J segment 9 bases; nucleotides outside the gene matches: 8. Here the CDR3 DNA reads TGTGCCAGCAGCTTGGGGACAGGGGTCCGCATTGAGCAGTTCTTC. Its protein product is CASSLGTGVRIEQFF.